This entry features one TCR beta chain sequence. This specimen belongs to a study of CD8 T cells in Susac syndrome. With random hexamers, 0.5 to 1 ug RNA was reverse transcribed. TCRdb called the immunoSEQ multiplex PCR reads again in MiXCR, with one record for every CDR3 protein. This sample has about 25,000 distinct CDR3 sequences; about 95% occur once, and the top ten carry more than 0.25%. The germline V gene encodes CDR1 SNHLY and CDR2 FYNNEI. The CDR3 is 13 residues long. V lost 6 bases to trimming and J lost 2 bases, with 11 bases between them. The sequencing input was CD8+ T cells from PBMCs. This TCR derives from a human donor in good health. The chain is built from TRBV2 and TRBJ2-7; D is perhaps TRBD2 (6 bases). The DNA for the CDR3 is TGTGCCAGCAGGCCGGGAGAGCCCTACGAGCAGTACTTC. Protein product: CASRPGEPYEQYF.